This TCR beta chain was recorded in a study of T cell responses to AZD1222 COVID-19 vaccine. Overall study results and limits: Researchers report vaccine-associated CD4 TCRs spanning spike, with dominance at 160-218 and 743-854. The donors showed a predominance of white British ancestry and of females, with possible underestimation of clonal diversity. No repertoire was sampled before or during the peak T cell response, only after it.

The ends were cut back, 0 bases at V and 1 base at J, with 21 bases in the middle. Germline values: CDR1 LGHNA, CDR2 YSLEER. This CDR3 is built from 19 residues. Pooling of second doses given at about 4 or about 12 weeks was done. Notes on this clone: What it binds is unknown.

The table came from immunoSEQ multiplex PCR; TCRdb's copy has only in-frame clones and leaves some out. The data contain 130,000 or so clones, 80% to 90% of them singletons. The TCR sequence derives from an adult who received the AZD1222 COVID-19 vaccine. Sequenced material: peripheral blood, taken 28 days after the second AZD1222 dose. The chain joins TRBV4-3 to TRBJ1-1; D uncertain. CDR3 sequence: CASSQDLGEMGSRNTEAFF. The CDR3 bases are TGCGCCAGCAGCCAAGATCTTGGAGAAATGGGGTCACGGAACACTGAAGCTTTCTTT.